A selection of T cell receptor beta chains follows, all from one sample in a study of CXCR3-negative and CXCR3-positive naive CD8 T cells. TCRdb re-called the 5' RACE reads and shows each CDR3 protein once, DNA omitted. The repertoire table contains about 130,000 distinct CDR3 sequences. The sample taken for sequencing was naive CXCR3- CD8+ T cells from blood. The receptors shown here come from a human donor in good health. Some clones in this sample may be carry-over from other donors' samples. CDR3s include the opening cysteine and the closing phenylalanine or tryptophan. The order of the fields is V gene, J gene, CDR3 protein.

V gene: TRBV7-9; J gene: TRBJ1-2; CDR3 protein: CASSFDAGTANYGYTF
V gene: TRBV29-1; J gene: TRBJ1-1; CDR3 protein: CSVEGTARLEAFF
V gene: TRBV5-5; J gene: TRBJ2-1; CDR3 protein: CANSVDRVSYNEQFF
V gene: TRBV7-6; J gene: TRBJ2-1; CDR3 protein: CASSLFASGRATYNEQFF
V gene: TRBV28; J gene: TRBJ2-1; CDR3 protein: CASSPFRQGTYNEQFF
V gene: TRBV7-9; J gene: TRBJ2-1; CDR3 protein: CASSSQRGAASYNEQFF
V gene: TRBV5-1; J gene: TRBJ2-7; CDR3 protein: CASSLTGAGLAGYEQYF
V gene: TRBV20-1; J gene: TRBJ2-7; CDR3 protein: CSARDLGSYEQYF
V gene: TRBV6-1; J gene: TRBJ2-7; CDR3 protein: CASSPLLGDRVSYEQYF
V gene: TRBV28; J gene: TRBJ2-6; CDR3 protein: CASSLAWSGPSGANVLTF
V gene: TRBV25-1; J gene: TRBJ2-2; CDR3 protein: CASSELGSNTGELFF
V gene: TRBV7-9; J gene: TRBJ2-1; CDR3 protein: CTSSPPNVLGHNEQFF
V gene: TRBV4-2; J gene: TRBJ2-1; CDR3 protein: CASSQDELNNNEQFF
V gene: TRBV7-2; J gene: TRBJ1-6; CDR3 protein: CASSERYISSYNSPLHF
V gene: TRBV5-1; J gene: TRBJ2-7; CDR3 protein: CASSWNDRRYEQYF
V gene: TRBV25-1; J gene: TRBJ1-4; CDR3 protein: CASSSFPPGATNEKLFF
V gene: TRBV28; J gene: TRBJ1-5; CDR3 protein: CASSLGGGQFSNQPQHF
V gene: TRBV4-2; J gene: TRBJ1-2; CDR3 protein: CASSQGWDQNNYGYTF
V gene: TRBV11-2; J gene: TRBJ2-2; CDR3 protein: CAGAGANQYTGELFF
V gene: TRBV20-1; J gene: TRBJ1-5; CDR3 protein: CSARDRGEAQPQHF
V gene: TRBV7-9; J gene: TRBJ2-2; CDR3 protein: CASSPGEELFF
V gene: TRBV24-1; J gene: TRBJ2-1; CDR3 protein: CATSGGYNEQFF
V gene: TRBV11-2; J gene: TRBJ2-1; CDR3 protein: CASSFLTSVYNEQFF
V gene: TRBV12-3/TRBV12-4; J gene: TRBJ2-2; CDR3 protein: CASNSSLSGELFF
V gene: TRBV4-1; J gene: TRBJ2-3; CDR3 protein: CASSSSRGAEKVADTQYF
V gene: TRBV29-1; J gene: TRBJ1-1; CDR3 protein: CSVLYMNTEAFF
V gene: TRBV7-3; J gene: TRBJ2-1; CDR3 protein: CASSQGDPRYNEQFF
V gene: TRBV5-1; J gene: TRBJ1-5; CDR3 protein: CASSSTGDRNQPQHF
V gene: TRBV29-1; J gene: TRBJ2-6; CDR3 protein: CSVSGDLGANVLTF
V gene: TRBV10-3; J gene: TRBJ2-7; CDR3 protein: CAAGQGYEQYF
V gene: TRBV4-2; J gene: TRBJ2-1; CDR3 protein: CASSPTSGEFDEQFF
V gene: TRBV4-1; J gene: TRBJ1-1; CDR3 protein: CASSQEPNSQDTEAFF
V gene: TRBV6-5; J gene: TRBJ1-2; CDR3 protein: CASFKKTEGNYGYTF
V gene: TRBV28; J gene: TRBJ2-5; CDR3 protein: CASSLGRGVRETQYF
V gene: TRBV5-4; J gene: TRBJ2-7; CDR3 protein: CASSPGYSYEQYF
V gene: TRBV7-9; J gene: TRBJ1-1; CDR3 protein: CASSSVSPEAFF
V gene: TRBV6-5; J gene: TRBJ2-1; CDR3 protein: CASGPGGGYNEQFF
V gene: TRBV6-1; J gene: TRBJ2-1; CDR3 protein: CASTSGNEQFF
V gene: TRBV28; J gene: TRBJ1-1; CDR3 protein: CASSSTGEVMNTEAFF
V gene: TRBV5-6; J gene: TRBJ1-1; CDR3 protein: CASSLVTAPLNPEAFF
V gene: TRBV28; J gene: TRBJ2-2; CDR3 protein: CASSWRNTGELFF
V gene: TRBV5-6; J gene: TRBJ1-1; CDR3 protein: CASRPRRGRLTEAFF
V gene: TRBV7-2; J gene: TRBJ2-1; CDR3 protein: CASSLDGFNEQFF
V gene: TRBV4-1; J gene: TRBJ2-7; CDR3 protein: CASSQTGTNSYEQYF
V gene: TRBV19; J gene: TRBJ2-1; CDR3 protein: CASSIASHSYNEQFF
V gene: TRBV7-2; J gene: TRBJ1-1; CDR3 protein: CASSPWTGALSGAFF
V gene: TRBV29-1; J gene: TRBJ2-7; CDR3 protein: CSVIRESYEQYF
V gene: TRBV7-6; J gene: TRBJ2-1; CDR3 protein: CASSVSGSTYNEQFF
V gene: TRBV29-1; J gene: TRBJ1-2; CDR3 protein: CSVDLSGTGYGYTF
V gene: TRBV18; J gene: TRBJ2-2; CDR3 protein: CASSPPLGLARLTGELFF
V gene: TRBV15; J gene: TRBJ2-1; CDR3 protein: CATSRVVGVAYNEQFF
V gene: TRBV29-1; J gene: TRBJ2-5; CDR3 protein: CSAGQGEETQYF
V gene: TRBV20-1; J gene: TRBJ2-1; CDR3 protein: CSARPGLAGGIMGSYNEQFF